This is a list of T cell receptor beta chains from one sample in a study of T cells expressing NK-cell markers. TCRdb derives one entry per CDR3 protein from the 5' RACE reads, leaving out DNA. The table gives hundreds of thousands of distinct CDR3 sequences; the top ten clones make up approximately 3.6% of it. The sequencing sample was made of blood T cells: a sorted CD56 or NKG2C T cell subset, CD4+ or CD8+ T cells, or bulk PBMC T cells (not recorded which). Receptors were obtained from a man aged 18-30 years in good health. Both conserved end residues are part of each CDR3. Fields, in order: J gene, V gene, CDR3 protein.

>TRBJ1-3|TRBV12-3/TRBV12-4
CASSLTRTVSGNTIYF
>TRBJ2-1|TRBV5-6
CASSLGTGVRSEQFF
>TRBJ2-5|TRBV10-3
CAISGGQALAEETQYF
>TRBJ1-1|TRBV4-2
CASSQVRGQNTEAFF
>TRBJ2-1|TRBV12-3/TRBV12-4
CASSLDRGLYNEQFF
>TRBJ2-1|TRBV5-1
CASRGDRDNEQFF
>TRBJ2-7|TRBV29-1
CSALTGQGLGQYF
>TRBJ2-3|TRBV5-1
CASSTGLAGGDTQYF
>TRBJ2-5|TRBV9
CASSVATSRGYETQYF
>TRBJ2-1|TRBV7-9
CASSPLGGSDEQFF
>TRBJ2-1|TRBV29-1
CSSARDTDNEQFF
>TRBJ2-1|TRBV12-3/TRBV12-4
CASSPGVDRGVNEQFF
>TRBJ1-5|TRBV11-3
CASSLDGKDQPQHF
>TRBJ2-1|TRBV5-5
CASSSGAYNEQFF
>TRBJ2-7|TRBV9
CASSTGGRADEQYF
>TRBJ2-2|TRBV6-2/TRBV6-3
CASSYGAGELFF